What follows are 19 T cell receptor beta chains derived from one specimen sequenced in a study of beta chain features in type 1 diabetes. Expressed TCRB transcripts were sequenced, since all the RNA that had been isolated was reverse transcribed. TCRdb keeps only in-frame clones here, not all; method: immunoSEQ multiplex PCR. The data show about 360,000 clones, over 10% seen once. Sequencing was done on a sample of naive CD4+ T cells from blood. The receptors derive from a man younger than 30 in good health.

The chain links TRBV28 to TRBJ2-2; 9 bases fit TRBD1. V dropped 7 bases and J dropped 4; count of bases not matched to a gene: 28. The length of the CDR3 is 22 residues. Germline V gene lookup returns CDR1 MDHEN and CDR2 SYDVKM. This chain's CDR3 is CASTTQRGGRDRALFATGELFF. For the CDR3, the DNA is TGTGCCAGCACTACCCAGCGGGGCGGCAGGGACAGGGCCCTATTTGCCACCGGGGAGCTGTTTTTT.

This clone was counted a few times. The genes are TRBV19 and TRBJ2-7; a weak D match, TRBD1 (5 bases). Germline CDR1 reads LNHDA; CDR2 reads SQIVND (reference sequence). The length of the CDR3 is 14 residues. Deletions cut 2 bases from V and 0 bases from J, with 8 bases between. The CDR3, as DNA: TGTGCCAGTAGTATATCGACAGCCTCCTACGAGCAGTACTTC. Translating it yields CASSISTASYEQYF. The variable domain in full, with the rest retrieved from reference TRBV19 and TRBJ2-7, is DGGITQSPKYLFRKEGQNVTLSCEQNLNHDAMYWYRQDPGQGLRLIYYSQIVNDFQKGDIAEGYSVSREKKESFPLTVTSAQKNPTAFYLCASSISTASYEQYFGPGTRLTVT.

This chain links TRBV5-1 with TRBJ2-3, with D perhaps TRBD2 (6 bases). CDR1 is SGHRS, CDR2 YFSETQ, per germline. The ends were cut back, 0 bases at V and 0 bases at J, with 11 bases in the middle. The CDR3 runs to 16 residues. The CDR3 loop reads CASSLGPGTSTDTQYF. In DNA, the CDR3 is TGCGCCAGCAGCTTGGGTCCCGGGACTAGCACAGATACGCAGTATTTT.

The chain links TRBV29-1 to TRBJ2-3, with a possible D match to TRBD2 (5 bases). The CDR3 loop spans 13 amino acids. CDR1 and CDR2 from the germline V gene are SQVTM and ANQGSEA. The V gene lost 7 bases and the J gene lost 5 bases, with 16 bases spanning the gap. CDR3 DNA sequence: TGCAGCGCCATGAAGTCCGGGGTAGATACGCAGTATTTT. Its protein product is CSAMKSGVDTQYF.

This chain connects TRBV7-2 to TRBJ2-1; D uncertain. The CDR3 totals 15 residues. The germline V gene has CDR1 SGHTA and CDR2 FQGNSA. V was shortened by 4 bases and J by 7 bases, with 17 bases between the two germline ends. In DNA, the CDR3 is TGTGCCAGCAGCTCGCTGTCGTCCAGCAGGAATGAGCAGTTCTTC. It codes for CASSSLSSSRNEQFF.

The chain carries TRBV5-8 and TRBJ1-1; D is undetermined. The V gene's germline CDR1 is SGHTS and CDR2 YDEGEE. Trimming left V 2 bases short and J 1 base short, with 6 bases between. The CDR3 covers 13 residues. The CDR3, as DNA: TGTGCCAGCAGCTTCGACAAGAACACTGAAGCTTTCTTT. This gives the protein CASSFDKNTEAFF.

V usage is TRBV4-3 and J usage is TRBJ2-7; D is perhaps TRBD2 (5 bases). Trimming took off 0 bases at V and 0 bases at J, with 9 bases between the two ends. The germline V gene has CDR1 LGHNA and CDR2 YSLEER. CDR3 length: 15 residues. The CDR3 DNA sequence: TGCGCCAGCAGCCAAGACCCCGAGGGCTCCTACGAGCAGTACTTC. It codes for CASSQDPEGSYEQYF.

This clone turned up a few times. This sequence joins TRBV30 and TRBJ1-3; no clear D gene. CDR3 length equals 12 residues. V lost 7 bases and J 0 bases, leaving 7 bases between the germline ends. In germline, CDR1 is GTSNPN, CDR2 SVGIG (reference sequence). The CDR3 nucleotides read TGTGCCTTCCAGAACTCTGGAAACACCATATATTTT. Its protein is CAFQNSGNTIYF.

The chain uses TRBV7-2 and TRBJ1-2, with 11 positions matching TRBD1. Germline CDR1 SGHTA, CDR2 FQGNSA. Unmatched junction bases numbered 7, after V lost 5 bases and J lost 5 bases. The CDR3 length is 15 residues. The CDR3 protein is CASSTGQGGRYGYTF. CDR3 DNA: TGTGCCAGCAGCACGGGACAGGGGGGTCGTTATGGCTACACCTTC. The full variable domain, its missing parts supplied by reference TRBV7-2 and TRBJ1-2, is GAGVSQSPSNKVTEKGKDVELRCDPISGHTALYWYRQSLGQGLEFLIYFQGNSAPDKSGLPSDRFSAERTGGSVSTLTIQRTQQEDSAVYLCASSTGQGGRYGYTFGSGTRLTVV.

This clone has at least ten counts. The chain has TRBV4-3 and TRBJ2-2, with D tentatively TRBD2 (6 bases). V shed 4 bases and J shed 0 bases, with 6 bases lying between them. Germline V CDR1 and CDR2: LGHNA, YSLEER. CDR3 length: 14 amino acids. The CDR3 here is CASSPGANTGELFF. CDR3 in DNA: TGCGCCAGCAGCCCGGGGGCGAACACCGGGGAGCTGTTTTTT.

The table lists this clone with a few counts. The V and J genes are TRBV28 and TRBJ2-7, with D perhaps matching TRBD1 (5 bases). The CDR3 sequence is 13 residues long. Trimming left V 11 bases short and J 3 bases short, with 17 bases between. CDR1 and CDR2 (germline): MDHEN, SYDVKM. CDR3 loop: CAPPGLRDYEQYF. CDR3 DNA sequence: TGTGCCCCCCCTGGTCTCAGGGACTACGAGCAGTACTTC.

The chain employs TRBV11-3 and TRBJ2-1, with 9 bases identical to TRBD2. This CDR3 is built from 15 residues. Germline V gene data show CDR1 as SGHNT and CDR2 as YENEEA. V lost 1 base and J lost 4; bases outside the gene matches: 2. In DNA, the CDR3 is TGTGCCAGCAGCTTAGGGACTAGCGTATACAATGAGCAGTTCTTC. Its protein is CASSLGTSVYNEQFF.

Only a few counts were recorded for this clone. The chain carries TRBV9 and TRBJ2-3, with D maybe TRBD1 (6 bases). The V gene lost 3 bases and the J gene lost 2 bases, with 13 bases spanning the gap. CDR3 size: 15 residues. Germline loops: CDR1 SGDLS, CDR2 YYNGEE. CDR3 nucleotides: TGTGCCAGCAGCGCACTACAGGGTCACACAGATACGCAGTATTTT. Protein: CASSALQGHTDTQYF.

This clone was counted a few times. The V call is TRBV19, the J call TRBJ1-2; maybe TRBD1 (6 bases). The CDR3 has 15 amino acids. In germline, CDR1 is LNHDA, CDR2 SQIVND (reference sequence). V lost 5 bases, J lost 7 bases, and 20 bases lay in between. The CDR3 DNA reads as TGTGCCAGTAGTGCTTTCATACAGGGACCCAGTGGCTACACCTTC. Amino acid sequence: CASSAFIQGPSGYTF. The full variable domain, its missing parts supplied by reference TRBV19 and TRBJ1-2, is DGGITQSPKYLFRKEGQNVTLSCEQNLNHDAMYWYRQDPGQGLRLIYYSQIVNDFQKGDIAEGYSVSREKKESFPLTVTSAQKNPTAFYLCASSAFIQGPSGYTFGSGTRLTVV.

This clone was counted only a few times. The rearrangement joins TRBV6-6 to TRBJ1-1; D unclear. Germline CDR1 is MNHNY and CDR2 is SVGAGI (reference sequence). With 6 bases removed from V and 5 bases from J, the gap between germline ends came to 10 bases. The CDR3 extends over 12 amino acids. CDR3 nucleotides: TGTGCCAGCAGAGGAGGGATGACTGAAGCTTTCTTT. Its translation: CASRGGMTEAFF.

J is TRBJ2-1 and V is TRBV7-9; tentative D call: TRBD2 (6 bases). Germline V gene lookup returns CDR1 SEHNR and CDR2 FQNEAQ (reference sequence). The CDR3 has 14 residues. V lost 11 bases to trimming and J lost 1 base, with 15 bases between them. In DNA form, the CDR3 reads TGTGCCGGCATTCGGAGGGGATCCTACAATGAGCAGTTCTTC. It yields the protein CAGIRRGSYNEQFF.

This clone was counted only a few times. V gene TRBV7-2 combines with J gene TRBJ2-1; possible D gene TRBD2, 6 bases. Per germline, CDR1 SGHTA and CDR2 FQGNSA. This CDR3 has 15 amino acids. V lost 5 bases to trimming and J lost 4 bases, with 15 bases between them. For the CDR3, the DNA is TGTGCCAGCAGCGTTAGCCGAGGGACTTACAATGAGCAGTTCTTC. This translates into CASSVSRGTYNEQFF.

The J gene is TRBJ1-6, the V gene TRBV6-5; TRBD1 matches 7 bases. The trim removed 5 bases at V and 9 bases at J, leaving 10 bases unmatched. CDR3 size: 15 residues. Germline V gene sequence: CDR1 MNHEY, CDR2 SVGAGI. In DNA, the CDR3 is TGTGCCAGCAGTACCAGACAGGGTTGGGGTTCACCCCTCCACTTT. Amino acid sequence: CASSTRQGWGSPLHF.

This clone was counted only a few times. The chain is built from TRBV7-9 and TRBJ2-3; the match to TRBD2 covers 14 bases. The CDR3 loop spans 17 amino acids. The junction had 4 bases not matched to a gene; V was cut back by 4 bases and J by 1 base. Germline CDR1 reads SEHNR; CDR2 reads FQNEAQ (reference sequence). CDR3 region: CASSSGLAGVGTDTQYF. DNA of the CDR3: TGTGCCAGCAGCTCGGGACTAGCGGGAGTGGGCACAGATACGCAGTATTTT.